This T cell receptor beta chain was retrieved from a study of long-term antiretroviral therapy in people with HIV. As concerns this clone: The antigen remains unidentified.

CDR1 is MGHRA, CDR2 YSYEKL, per germline. CDR3 length: 18 amino acids. With 2 bases removed from V and 6 bases from J, the gap between germline ends came to 25 bases. It was version v3.0 of the immunoSEQ assay that was run at survey level. Some clones are missing from TCRdb's copy, which holds only in-frame ones; the method was immunoSEQ multiplex PCR. The sample has 30,000 to 40,000 clones; roughly 85% are singletons. Study results and limitations: Clonal populations expanded prior to ART predominated within the repertoire at all time points.

This rearrangement joins TRBV4-1 to TRBJ1-2, with no clear D. The sequences come from unsorted PBMCs, collected 1.1 years after starting antiretroviral therapy. The receptor comes from a man younger than 35 with HIV. CDR3 nucleotides: TGCGCCAGCAGCCAATGGGCCGCTGAGCGGCAGGCTGTAGATGGCTACACCTTC. Amino acid sequence: CASSQWAAERQAVDGYTF.